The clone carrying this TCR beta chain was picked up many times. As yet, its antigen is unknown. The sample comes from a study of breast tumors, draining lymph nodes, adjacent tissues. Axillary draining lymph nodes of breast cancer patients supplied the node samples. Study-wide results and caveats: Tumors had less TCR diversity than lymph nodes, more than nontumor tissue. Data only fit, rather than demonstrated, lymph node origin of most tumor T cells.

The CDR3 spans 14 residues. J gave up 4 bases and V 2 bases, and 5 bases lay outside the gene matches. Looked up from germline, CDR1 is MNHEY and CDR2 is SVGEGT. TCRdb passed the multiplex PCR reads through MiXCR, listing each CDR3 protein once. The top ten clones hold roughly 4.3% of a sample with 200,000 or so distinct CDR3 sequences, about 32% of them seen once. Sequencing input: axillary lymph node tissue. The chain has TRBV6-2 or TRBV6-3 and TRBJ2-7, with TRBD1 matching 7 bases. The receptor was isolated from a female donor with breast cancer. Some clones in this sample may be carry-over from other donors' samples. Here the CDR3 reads CASSYTDRDYEQYF. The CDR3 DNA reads TGTGCCAGCAGTTACACTGACAGGGATTACGAGCAGTACTTC.